This TCR beta chain was identified in a study of shared T cell receptors in the human thymus. TCRdb's table, derived via immunoSEQ multiplex PCR, lists solely in-frame clones and lacks some. The sample lists hundreds of thousands of clones, around 82% occurring once. Germline V gene sequence: CDR1 SGHDN, CDR2 FVKESK. Trimming left V 4 bases short and J 1 base short, with 8 bases between. This CDR3 has 14 residues. These data were likewise used in another study, on human thymus T cells. That work adds: Healthy Finnish infants undergoing corrective surgery for congenital heart defects were the donors. Resections obtained during corrective heart surgery supplied the thymus tissue.

The TCR originated in a boy younger than two with a congenital heart defect. The sample taken for sequencing was thymocytes. J is TRBJ2-4 and V is TRBV14; D is unresolved. CDR3 DNA sequence: TGTGCCAGCAGCCCCTCCCGGGCCAAAAACATTCAGTACTTC. Protein: CASSPSRAKNIQYF.